This T cell receptor (beta chain) emerged from a study of response to subunit inactivated influenza vaccine. Each CDR3 protein is one row after TCRdb ran MiXCR on the RT-PCR reads. Here the sample spans some 550,000 distinct CDR3 sequences, roughly a quarter being singletons. Unmatched junction bases numbered 6, after V lost 4 bases and J lost 5 bases. The germline CDR1 and CDR2 sequences are DFQATT and SNEGSKA (reference sequence). This CDR3 has 13 residues. This clonotype showed up just a few times. Separately, the same data were catalogued under a study of T cells expressing NK-cell markers. In that study: Scientists made TCR beta cDNA using 5'RACE template switching with UMIs. Most of the eight sequenced donors were HCMV-seropositive; one was seronegative.

The sequenced sample was CD4+ T cells sorted from PBMCs, obtained roughly 13 days after vaccination. The TCR sequence derives from a man aged 50-59 years who received an inactivated influenza vaccine. This chain connects TRBV20-1 to TRBJ2-5; 8 nucleotides match TRBD2. The CDR3 loop is CSATFRGGETQYF. The CDR3 nucleotides read TGCAGTGCTACCTTCCGGGGGGGCGAGACCCAGTACTTC.